The 17 T cell receptor beta chains listed next were all sequenced from one sample in a study of blood T cell repertoires in COVID-19. Clones were sequenced by immunoSEQ multiplex PCR, and TCRdb holds only the in-frame ones, with some missing. The data show fewer than 400,000 clones, with 85% to 90% seen just once and about a tenth held by the top ten. Sequenced sample: PBMCs or T cells enriched from blood (not recorded which). Every receptor here comes from a woman aged 45-65 years who had recovered from COVID-19.

The chain carries TRBV5-1 and TRBJ2-5; D uncertain. From germline, CDR1 is SGHRS and CDR2 YFSETQ. The V end lost 4 bases, the J end lost 4 bases, and 17 bases lay between the germline ends. CDR3 size: 15 residues. The CDR3 sequence: CASSGQISSGETQYF. In nucleotides, the CDR3 is TGCGCCAGCAGCGGGCAGATCTCTTCAGGAGAGACCCAGTACTTC. The full variable domain, in which reference TRBV5-1 and TRBJ2-5 provide the parts outside the CDR3, is KAGVTQTPRYLIKTRGQQVTLSCSPISGHRSVSWYQQTPGQGLQFLFEYFSETQRNKGNFPGRFSGRQFSNSRSEMNVSTLELGDSALYLCASSGQISSGETQYFGPGTRLLVL.

J is TRBJ2-7 and V is TRBV18; 7 bases fit TRBD2. The CDR3 runs to 17 residues. Trimming cost V 3 bases and J 0 bases; bases outside gene matches: 11. Germline V gene lookup returns CDR1 KGHSH and CDR2 LQKENI. The CDR3 bases are TGTGCCAGCTCACCTAACACCGGGGGGATCAGCTCCTACGAGCAGTACTTC. It encodes CASSPNTGGISSYEQYF.

The chain links TRBV5-1 to TRBJ2-7; D perhaps matches TRBD1 (5 bases). The CDR3 runs to 16 residues. Trimming shortened V by 7 bases and J by 0 bases, and 20 bases separated the two germline ends. Germline CDR1 SGHRS, CDR2 YFSETQ. The CDR3 DNA follows: TGCGCCAGCGGGCCGACTCCCCAGGGCGCCTCCTACGAGCAGTACTTC. It specifies CASGPTPQGASYEQYF.

This chain connects TRBV5-1 to TRBJ2-1, with a weak D call TRBD1 (6 bases). Per the germline V gene, CDR1 is SGHRS and CDR2 is YFSETQ. Deletions cut 5 bases from V and 4 bases from J, with 10 bases between. This CDR3 region has 13 residues. In DNA form, the CDR3 reads TGCGCCAGCAGACGGACAGTATACAATGAGCAGTTCTTC. Protein sequence: CASRRTVYNEQFF.

The chain is built from TRBV7-6 and TRBJ2-3, with 7 bases matching TRBD2. The V gene's germline CDR1 is SGHVS and CDR2 FNYEAQ. CDR3 length: 14 residues. Trimming cost V 1 base and J 4 bases; bases outside gene matches: 2. The CDR3, as DNA: TGTGCCAGCAGCTTAGGTGGGAGGGCAGATACGCAGTATTTT. Its translation is CASSLGGRADTQYF.

CDR3 protein: CASSRRDRERNTEAFF. The CDR3 DNA reads as TGTGCCAGCAGCCGAAGGGACAGGGAACGGAACACTGAAGCTTTCTTT. The chain has TRBV11-2 and TRBJ1-1; TRBD1 aligns across 9 bases. Per the germline V gene, CDR1 is SGHAT and CDR2 is FQNNGV. The CDR3 has 16 residues. V was clipped by 5 bases and J by 1 base; unmatched bases: 8.

The chain combines TRBV28 with TRBJ2-5; 7 positions agree with TRBD1. CDR1 is MDHEN and CDR2 is SYDVKM in the germline V gene. The CDR3 spans 14 residues. With V trimmed by 5 bases and J by 0 bases, 3 bases remained unmatched. CDR3 protein: CASSLGQYQETQYF. The CDR3 bases are TGTGCCAGCAGTCTGGGACAGTACCAAGAGACCCAGTACTTC. Drawing the rest from reference TRBV28 and TRBJ2-5, the complete variable domain is DVKVTQSSRYLVKRTGEKVFLECVQDMDHENMFWYRQDPGLGLRLIYFSYDVKMKEKGDIPEGYSVSREKKERFSLILESASTNQTSMYLCASSLGQYQETQYFGPGTRLLVL.

The CDR3 is CASSPPVTPYEQYF. In nucleotides, the CDR3 is TGTGCCAGCAGCCCCCCCGTTACTCCCTACGAGCAGTACTTC. The rearrangement uses TRBV6-5 and TRBJ2-7; D unresolved. The germline V gene encodes CDR1 MNHEY and CDR2 SVGAGI. The CDR3 covers 14 residues. V lost 6 bases and J 2 bases, leaving 14 bases between the germline ends.

This CDR3 reads CASSTDRVGNTEAFF. The CDR3 nucleotides read TGCGCCAGCAGCACGGACAGGGTAGGGAACACTGAAGCTTTCTTT. V is TRBV5-1 and J is TRBJ1-1, with 8 bases fitting TRBD1. V was clipped by 4 bases and J by 1 base; unmatched bases: 6. This CDR3 has 15 amino acids. CDR1 and CDR2 (germline): SGHRS, YFSETQ.

The chain carries TRBV6-2 or TRBV6-3 and TRBJ2-2, with D perhaps matching TRBD1 (5 bases). The CDR3 is 16 amino acids. Trimming cost V 2 bases and J 0 bases, with 10 bases left between them. Germline CDR1 and CDR2: MNHEY and SVGEGT. The CDR3 sequence is CASSYQGIANTGELFF. DNA of the CDR3: TGTGCCAGCAGTTACCAGGGTATCGCGAACACCGGGGAGCTGTTTTTT.

This chain joins TRBV11-2 and TRBJ1-1; 7 nucleotides agree with TRBD1. The CDR3 has 13 amino acids. Trimming cost V 4 bases and J 3 bases; bases outside gene matches: 2. Germline CDR1 and CDR2: SGHAT and FQNNGV. Written as DNA, the CDR3 is TGTGCCAGCAGCTACAGGGGACACACTGAAGCTTTCTTT. Protein sequence: CASSYRGHTEAFF.

The chain combines TRBV2 with TRBJ2-7; D uncertain. V lost 4 bases, J lost 3 bases, and 16 bases lay in between. The CDR3 runs 15 residues. CDR1 and CDR2 (germline): SNHLY, FYNNEI. The CDR3 is CASSVPNGQDYEQYF. The CDR3 bases are TGTGCCAGCAGTGTCCCCAACGGTCAGGACTACGAGCAGTACTTC.

This clone occurred once. V and J are TRBV15 and TRBJ2-1, with 9 bases matching TRBD2. Germline V gene data show CDR1 as LNHNV and CDR2 as YYDKDF (reference sequence). The J segment lost 2 bases and the V segment lost 3 bases, leaving 20 bases of the junction unmatched. The CDR3 has 21 residues. In DNA, the CDR3 is TGTGCCACCAGCAGGGGTTTCAGCACAAGCGGGGGGCCCACGCCCTACAATGAGCAGTTCTTC. It specifies CATSRGFSTSGGPTPYNEQFF.

V usage is TRBV3-1 (or the pseudogene TRBV3-2) and J usage is TRBJ1-1; possible D gene TRBD1, 5 bases. The CDR3 loop spans 13 amino acids. Trimming stripped 8 bases from V and 0 bases from J, with 10 bases between. Germline CDR1 is LGHDT and CDR2 is YNNKEL (reference sequence). DNA for the CDR3: TGTGCCAGCCGTCCAGGGATGAACACTGAAGCTTTCTTT. Protein sequence: CASRPGMNTEAFF.

The chain links TRBV3-1 (or the pseudogene TRBV3-2) to TRBJ1-1; no definite D call. V was pared by 1 base and J by 6 bases, with 15 bases between. Germline V lookup: CDR1 LGHDT, CDR2 YNNKEL (reference sequence). The CDR3 loop spans 15 amino acids. Here the CDR3 DNA reads TGTGCCAGCAGCCAAGTAACCAGTACCACCCCTGAAGCTTTCTTT. Its translation: CASSQVTSTTPEAFF.

This clone was detected only once. The J gene is TRBJ2-7, the V gene TRBV5-1; 13 bases align to TRBD2. Trimming at V came to 2 bases and at J to 5 bases, leaving 4 bases not matched to a gene. The germline gives CDR1 SGHRS, CDR2 YFSETQ. The CDR3 spans 15 residues. The CDR3 here is CASSLGLAGAHEQYF. CDR3 DNA sequence: TGCGCCAGCAGCTTAGGACTAGCGGGGGCTCACGAGCAGTACTTC.

V gene TRBV14 combines with J gene TRBJ1-2; no clear D. Germline loops: CDR1 SGHDN, CDR2 FVKESK. The CDR3 runs 13 residues. The V end lost 0 bases, the J end lost 8 bases, and 10 bases lay between the germline ends. The CDR3 here is CASSQERVRGYTF. DNA for the CDR3: TGTGCCAGCAGCCAAGAGCGGGTCCGCGGCTACACCTTC.